This T cell receptor beta chain was found in a study of blood T cells in healthy people across ages. Study findings and constraints: There were more naive CD4+ cells and higher diversity in long-lived donors than in aged donors. Measured against age, TCR beta diversity per million T cells decreased in a roughly linear manner. One million T cells yielded diversity estimates that were considered underestimates.

Details on this clonotype: What it binds is unknown.

A sample-barcoded 5' primer and a J-beta primer mix were used in a second PCR of about 6 to 11 cycles. One entry per CDR3 protein, called by TCRdb with MiXCR from the 5' RACE reads. Of 2 million or so distinct CDR3 sequences detected, around 50% appear once; the ten largest clones hold approximately 2%. Drawing of peripheral blood yielded 7.5 to 10 milliliters from each donor. J was trimmed by 6 bases and V by 2 bases; bases with no gene match: 10. The germline CDR1 and CDR2 sequences are DFQATT and SNEGSKA (reference sequence). CDR3 length: 15 residues. The chain recombines TRBV20-1 with TRBJ2-3; 8 bases align to TRBD2. The clonotype comes from a middle-aged woman in good health. Specimen: blood. In nucleotides, the CDR3 is TGCAGTGCTAGATCGCGGGGGGAGCAGGGGGATACGCAGTATTTT. Translating it yields CSARSRGEQGDTQYF.